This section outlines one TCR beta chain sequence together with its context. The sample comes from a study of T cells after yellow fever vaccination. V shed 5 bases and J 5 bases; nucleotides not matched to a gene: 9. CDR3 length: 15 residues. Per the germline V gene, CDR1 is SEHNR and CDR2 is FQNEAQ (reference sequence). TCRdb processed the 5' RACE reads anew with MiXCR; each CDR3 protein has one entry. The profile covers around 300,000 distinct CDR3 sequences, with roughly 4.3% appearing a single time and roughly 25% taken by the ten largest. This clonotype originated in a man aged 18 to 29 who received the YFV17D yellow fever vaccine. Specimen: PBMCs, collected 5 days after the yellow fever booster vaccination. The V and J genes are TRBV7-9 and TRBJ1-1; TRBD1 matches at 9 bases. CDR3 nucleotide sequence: TGTGCCAGCAGCGGGGCTGACAGGGGGAAAACTGAAGCTTTCTTT. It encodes CASSGADRGKTEAFF. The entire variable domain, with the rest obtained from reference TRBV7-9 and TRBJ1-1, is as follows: DTGVSQNPRHKITKRGQNVTFRCDPISEHNRLYWYRQTLGQGPEFLTYFQNEAQLEKSRLLSDRFSAERPKGSFSTLEIQRTEQGDSAMYLCASSGADRGKTEAFFGQGTRLTVV.